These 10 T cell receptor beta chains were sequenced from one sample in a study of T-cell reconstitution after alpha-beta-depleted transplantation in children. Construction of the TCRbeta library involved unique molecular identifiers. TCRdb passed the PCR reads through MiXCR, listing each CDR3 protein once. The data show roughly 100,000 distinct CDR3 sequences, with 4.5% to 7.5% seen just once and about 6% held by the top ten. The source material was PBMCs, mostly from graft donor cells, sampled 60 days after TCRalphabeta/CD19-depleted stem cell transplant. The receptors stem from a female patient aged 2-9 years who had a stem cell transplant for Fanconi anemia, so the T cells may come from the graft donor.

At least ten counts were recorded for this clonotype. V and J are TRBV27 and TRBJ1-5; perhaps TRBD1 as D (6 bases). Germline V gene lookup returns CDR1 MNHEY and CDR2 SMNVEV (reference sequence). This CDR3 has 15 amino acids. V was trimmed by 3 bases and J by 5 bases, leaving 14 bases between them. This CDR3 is CASSLLPRQDQPQHF. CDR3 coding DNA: TGTGCCAGCAGTTTGCTCCCTAGACAGGATCAGCCCCAGCATTTT.

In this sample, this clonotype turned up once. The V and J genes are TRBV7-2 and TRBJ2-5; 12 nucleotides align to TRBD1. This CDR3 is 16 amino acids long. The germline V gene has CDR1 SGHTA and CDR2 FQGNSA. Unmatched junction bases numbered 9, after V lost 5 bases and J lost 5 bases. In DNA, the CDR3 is TGTGCCAGCAGCCAACACGGGACAGGGGGCCGGGAGACCCAGTACTTC. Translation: CASSQHGTGGRETQYF.

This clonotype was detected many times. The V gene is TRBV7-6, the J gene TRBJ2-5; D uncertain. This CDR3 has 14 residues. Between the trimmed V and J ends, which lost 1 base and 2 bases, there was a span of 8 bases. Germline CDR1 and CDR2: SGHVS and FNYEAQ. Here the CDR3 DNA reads TGTGCCAGCAGCTTAGTTCGGCATCAAGAGACCCAGTACTTC. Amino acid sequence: CASSLVRHQETQYF. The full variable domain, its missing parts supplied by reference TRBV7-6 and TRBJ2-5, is GAGVSQSPRYKVTKRGQDVALRCDPISGHVSLYWYRQALGQGPEFLTYFNYEAQQDKSGLPNDRFSAERPEGSISTLTIQRTEQRDSAMYRCASSLVRHQETQYFGPGTRLLVL.

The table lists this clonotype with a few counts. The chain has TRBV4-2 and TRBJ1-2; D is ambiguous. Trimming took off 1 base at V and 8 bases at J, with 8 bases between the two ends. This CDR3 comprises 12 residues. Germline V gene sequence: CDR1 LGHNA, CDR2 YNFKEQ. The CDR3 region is CASSQVEDGYTF. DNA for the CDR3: TGTGCCAGCAGCCAAGTGGAGGACGGCTACACCTTC.

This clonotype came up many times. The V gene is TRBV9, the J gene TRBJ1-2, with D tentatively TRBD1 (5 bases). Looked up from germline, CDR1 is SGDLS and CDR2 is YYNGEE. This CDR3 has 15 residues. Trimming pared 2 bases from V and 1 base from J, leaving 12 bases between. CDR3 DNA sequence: TGTGCCAGCAGCGTCGGGGCAGGGCTTAACTATGGCTACACCTTC. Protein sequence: CASSVGAGLNYGYTF.

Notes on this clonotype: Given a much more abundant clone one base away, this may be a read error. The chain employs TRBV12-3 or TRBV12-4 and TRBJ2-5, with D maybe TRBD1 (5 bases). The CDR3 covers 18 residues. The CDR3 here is CTSSLGLRVWVRQETQYF. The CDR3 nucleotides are TGTACCAGCAGTTTAGGGCTCAGGGTTTGGGTGAGGCAAGAGACCCAGTACTTC.

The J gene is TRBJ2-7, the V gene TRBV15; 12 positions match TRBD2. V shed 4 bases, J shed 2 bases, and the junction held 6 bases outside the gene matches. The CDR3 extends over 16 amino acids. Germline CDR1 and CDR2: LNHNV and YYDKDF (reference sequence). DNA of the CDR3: TGTGCCACCAGCATTGGACTAGCGGGGAAAGCCTACGAGCAGTACTTC. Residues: CATSIGLAGKAYEQYF.

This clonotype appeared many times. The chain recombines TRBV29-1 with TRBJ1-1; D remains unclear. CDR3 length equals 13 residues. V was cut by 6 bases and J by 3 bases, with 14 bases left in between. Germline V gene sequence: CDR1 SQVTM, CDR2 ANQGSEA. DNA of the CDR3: TGCAGCGTGGAGGGAGTTTGGGACACTGAAGCTTTCTTT. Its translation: CSVEGVWDTEAFF.

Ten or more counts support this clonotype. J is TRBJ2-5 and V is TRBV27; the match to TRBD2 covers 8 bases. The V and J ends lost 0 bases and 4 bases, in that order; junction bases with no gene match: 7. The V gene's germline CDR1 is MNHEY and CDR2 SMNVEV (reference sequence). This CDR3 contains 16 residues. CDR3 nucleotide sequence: TGTGCCAGCAGTTTATCTAGCGGGGTTTTCGTAGAGACCCAGTACTTC. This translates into CASSLSSGVFVETQYF.

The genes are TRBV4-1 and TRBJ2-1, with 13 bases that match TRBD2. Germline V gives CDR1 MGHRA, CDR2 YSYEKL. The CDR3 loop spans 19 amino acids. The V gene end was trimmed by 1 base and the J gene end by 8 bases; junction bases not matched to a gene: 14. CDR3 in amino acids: CASSQGPGTSGIKGDEQFF. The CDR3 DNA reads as TGCGCCAGCAGCCAAGGCCCCGGGACTAGCGGGATAAAGGGCGATGAGCAGTTCTTC.